These 10 T cell receptor beta chains came from one sample sequenced in a study of Graves' ophthalmopathy and Graves' hyperthyroidism. Researchers took RNA transcripts and amplified TCR beta CDR3 regions from them. RT-PCR in the first round used HTBI primers; a second-round multiplex PCR followed. TCRdb independently ran MiXCR on the multiplex PCR reads; one entry per CDR3 protein. The sample has roughly 480,000 distinct CDR3 sequences, over 13% seen once. Material for sequencing was blood. These receptors originate from a woman in her 30s with Graves' ophthalmopathy.

The chain joins TRBV4-2 to TRBJ2-2, with TRBD2 as a possible D gene (6 bases). Looked up from germline, CDR1 is LGHNA and CDR2 is YNFKEQ. Trimming took off 1 base at V and 4 bases at J, with 13 bases between the two ends. The CDR3 has 16 residues. The CDR3 nucleotides are TGTGCCAGCAGCCAAGGGCATAATAGCGGCACCGGGGAGCTGTTTTTT. Amino acids: CASSQGHNSGTGELFF.

The table lists this clonotype with many counts. The gene calls are TRBV11-2 and TRBJ2-2; 10 bases agree with TRBD1. The CDR3 has 16 amino acids. V was pared by 3 bases and J by 4 bases, with 5 bases of the junction left unmatched. Germline V lookup: CDR1 SGHAT, CDR2 FQNNGV. The CDR3 DNA is TGTGCCAGCAGCTTGACAGGGGGCCGGGGCACCGGGGAGCTGTTTTTT. Protein sequence: CASSLTGGRGTGELFF.

This clonotype was counted at least ten times. V and J are TRBV12-3 or TRBV12-4 and TRBJ1-1, with D possibly matching TRBD1 (5 bases). The CDR3 runs 18 residues. V lost 2 bases to trimming and J lost 0 bases, with 19 bases between them. CDR3 nucleotides: TGTGCCAGCAGTTTAATCCCCCAGTGGGGGGAAATGAACACTGAAGCTTTCTTT. It yields the protein CASSLIPQWGEMNTEAFF.

This clonotype was counted at least ten times. The V call is TRBV28, the J call TRBJ1-3, with 10 bases matching TRBD1. V trimming: 6 bases; J trimming: 16 bases; junction bases outside the gene matches: 6. This CDR3 has 11 amino acids. The V gene's germline CDR1 is MDHEN and CDR2 SYDVKM. The CDR3 sequence is CASRGTGARYF. CDR3 sequence (DNA): TGTGCCAGCAGGGGGACAGGGGCTAGGTATTTT.

The V call is TRBV5-5, the J call TRBJ2-7, with 9 bases fitting TRBD1. Germline V gene data show CDR1 as SGHKS and CDR2 as YYEKEE (reference sequence). The CDR3 has 15 amino acids. After removal of 4 bases from V and 0 bases from J, the junction contained 5 bases not matched to a gene. CDR3 sequence (DNA): TGTGCCAGCAGCCCGGGACAGGGACACTCCTACGAGCAGTACTTC. It codes for CASSPGQGHSYEQYF.

This chain links TRBV2 with TRBJ1-5; 8 nucleotides align to TRBD1. This CDR3 comprises 16 residues. Unmatched junction bases numbered 7, after V lost 2 bases and J lost 4 bases. Germline loops: CDR1 SNHLY, CDR2 FYNNEI. Here the CDR3 DNA reads TGTGCCAGCAGTGAAACCCTGACAGGGGAGAATCAGCCCCAGCATTTT. This codes for CASSETLTGENQPQHF.

The sample holds many counts of this clonotype. The CDR3 DNA follows: TGTGCCAGCAGGGCCTCGGGGGGAAAGAGGGGCGAGCAGTACTTC. This sequence encodes CASRASGGKRGEQYF. The chain has TRBV6-2 or TRBV6-3 and TRBJ2-7; 7 nucleotides match TRBD2. CDR1 is MNHEY and CDR2 is SVGEGT in the germline V gene. J gave up 6 bases and V 6 bases, and 14 bases lay outside the gene matches. The CDR3 covers 15 residues.

At least ten counts were recorded for this clonotype. The CDR3 loop is CASSMAAGTLWEQYF. The DNA of the CDR3 is TGTGCCAGTAGTATGGCGGCGGGGACCCTTTGGGAGCAGTACTTC. The chain uses TRBV19 and TRBJ2-7; a possible D gene is TRBD2 (6 bases). Germline V gene data show CDR1 as LNHDA and CDR2 as SQIVND (reference sequence). The V gene lost 3 bases and the J gene lost 7 bases, with 19 bases spanning the gap. The CDR3 is 15 residues long.

Details on this clonotype: Its ends do not fully match the called genes, so a read error is possible. This chain joins TRBV7-7 and TRBJ2-3, with a tentative D call TRBD2 (5 bases). This CDR3 is 15 amino acids long. Germline V gives CDR1 SSHAT, CDR2 FNYEAQ (reference sequence). CDR3 nucleotides: TGTGCTAGCAGCCCCCCCCCCCCCGGGGCAGATACGCAGTATTTT. This gives the protein CASSPPPPGADTQYF.

This chain uses TRBV5-6 with TRBJ2-5; tentative D call: TRBD2 (5 bases). The CDR3 sequence is 15 residues long. V lost 4 bases to trimming and J lost 0 bases, with 13 bases between them. Germline V gives CDR1 SGHDT, CDR2 YYEEEE. CDR3 coding DNA: TGTGCCAGCAGCCCCGGGGTCTTGTACCAAGAGACCCAGTACTTC. Protein product: CASSPGVLYQETQYF. Full variable domain (remainder filled in from reference TRBV5-6 and TRBJ2-5): DAGVTQSPTHLIKTRGQQVTLRCSPKSGHDTVSWYQQALGQGPQFIFQYYEEEERQRGNFPDRFSGHQFPNYSSELNVNALLLGDSALYLCASSPGVLYQETQYFGPGTRLLVL.